This is a list of T cell receptor beta chains from one sample in a study of cytomegalovirus exposure and HLA in healthy donors. Assay used: immunoSEQ multiplex PCR; TCRdb lists only in-frame clones, some missing. This table holds some 110,000 clones. Specimen: PBMCs. These receptors originate from a man younger than 45 in good health and CMV-seronegative. The CDR3 runs from the conserved cysteine through the conserved F or W. D genes are given only for firm matches.

v_gene: TRBV2
j_gene: TRBJ1-1
d_gene: TRBD1
CDR3nt: TGTGCCAGCAGGCGGGACAGGGGGCAGGGCACTGAAGCTTTCTTT
CDR3aa: CASRRDRGQGTEAFF

v_gene: TRBV6-6
j_gene: TRBJ2-7
d_gene: NA
CDR3nt: TGTGCCAGCAGTTACTCGAGGGAGCAGTACTTC
CDR3aa: CASSYSREQYF

v_gene: TRBV6-6
j_gene: TRBJ1-6
d_gene: NA
CDR3nt: TGTGCCAGCAGTTACGGAGTAAGCTCCTATAATTCACCCCTCCACTTT
CDR3aa: CASSYGVSSYNSPLHF

v_gene: TRBV7-2
j_gene: TRBJ2-7
d_gene: TRBD2
CDR3nt: TGTGCCAGCAGCTTACTCGGGACTAGCTCCTACGAGCAGTACTTC
CDR3aa: CASSLLGTSSYEQYF

v_gene: TRBV7-2
j_gene: TRBJ2-7
d_gene: TRBD2
CDR3nt: TGTGCCAGCAGCTTAGAGAGGGGACTAGCGGGGGTCTGGGAGCAGTACTTC
CDR3aa: CASSLERGLAGVWEQYF

v_gene: TRBV5-1
j_gene: TRBJ2-2
d_gene: TRBD2
CDR3nt: TGCGCCAGCAGCCCACTAGCGGGGGGGAACACCGGGGAGCTGTTTTTT
CDR3aa: CASSPLAGGNTGELFF

v_gene: TRBV5-4
j_gene: TRBJ2-5
d_gene: NA
CDR3nt: TGTGCCAGCAGCTTGGGGGCGACTAGAAGTCAAGAGACCCAGTACTTC
CDR3aa: CASSLGATRSQETQYF

v_gene: TRBV18
j_gene: TRBJ1-2
d_gene: NA
CDR3nt: TGTGCCAGCTCACCACCTCTTGCGGGGGCAGATGGCTACACCTTC
CDR3aa: CASSPPLAGADGYTF

v_gene: TRBV7-7
j_gene: TRBJ2-2
d_gene: NA
CDR3nt: TGTGCCAGCAGCTTAGAGGGGACCGGGGAGCTGTTTTTT
CDR3aa: CASSLEGTGELFF

v_gene: TRBV27
j_gene: TRBJ1-5
d_gene: NA
CDR3nt: TGTGCCAGCAGCCTGACACATTCATCAAGCAATCAGCCCCAGCATTTT
CDR3aa: CASSLTHSSSNQPQHF

v_gene: TRBV4-2
j_gene: TRBJ2-7
d_gene: TRBD1
CDR3nt: TGTGCCAGCAGCCAAGGTAAAAGGGACAGCTACGAGCAGTACTTC
CDR3aa: CASSQGKRDSYEQYF